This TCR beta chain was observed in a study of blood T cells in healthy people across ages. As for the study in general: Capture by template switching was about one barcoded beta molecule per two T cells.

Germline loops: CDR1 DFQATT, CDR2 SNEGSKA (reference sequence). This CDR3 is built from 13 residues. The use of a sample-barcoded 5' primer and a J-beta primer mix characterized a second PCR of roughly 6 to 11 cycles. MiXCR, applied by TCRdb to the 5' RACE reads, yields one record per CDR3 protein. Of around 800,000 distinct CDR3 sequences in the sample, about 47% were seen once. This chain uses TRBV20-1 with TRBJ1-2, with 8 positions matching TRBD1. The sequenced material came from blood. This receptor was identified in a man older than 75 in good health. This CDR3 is CGVLRGQGYGYTF. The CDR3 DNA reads TGCGGTGTTTTGAGAGGACAGGGCTATGGCTACACCTTC.